The T cell receptor beta chain described here comes from a study of control samples from healthy donors and cancer patients. This table comes from immunoSEQ multiplex PCR, and its TCRdb copy is limited to in-frame clones, with some not included. The repertoire has about 130,000 clones, around 92% of them found once; the top ten carry roughly 7.8%. CDR1 and CDR2 from the germline V gene are SGHVS and FQNEAQ. This CDR3 is built from 12 residues. V was clipped by 3 bases and J by 4 bases, with 6 bases between them. The source material was PBMCs. The chain combines TRBV7-8 with TRBJ1-1; D is ambiguous. This receptor was identified in a man aged 50-59 years with head and neck cancer. The CDR3: CASSFFSTEAFF. CDR3 bases: TGTGCCAGCAGCTTTTTCAGCACTGAAGCTTTCTTT.